The clone carrying this TCR beta chain has more than one count but fewer than ten. The data were produced by immunoSEQ multiplex PCR, yet TCRdb's version contains in-frame clones alone and is incomplete. The sample includes about 330,000 clones, about 88% of them seen just once. This CDR3 is built from 14 residues. Trimming at V came to 3 bases and at J to 11 bases, leaving 5 bases not matched to a gene. The germline CDR1 and CDR2 sequences are MGHDK and SYGVNS. These data are taken from a study of blood T cell repertoires in COVID-19. The sample was PBMCs or T cells enriched from blood (not recorded which). The V and J genes are TRBV25-1 and TRBJ1-6; 9 nucleotides agree with TRBD1. The clonotype was recovered from a woman between 25 and 40 years old who had recovered from COVID-19. The DNA of the CDR3 is TGTGCCAGCAGTGAGGTGGACAGGGGAACACCCCTCCACTTT. This translates into CASSEVDRGTPLHF.